The following is a T cell receptor beta chain sequence with its context. What it recognizes is unknown. Negatively enriched CD4+ T cells were divided by CD45RA into naive and memory. Trimming shortened V by 3 bases and J by 0 bases, and 12 bases separated the two germline ends. Germline V gene sequence: CDR1 MNHNY, CDR2 SVGAGI (reference sequence). The CDR3 covers 16 residues. The protocol was immunoSEQ multiplex PCR, while the TCRdb copy is restricted to in-frame clones and leaves out a portion. In the table there are millions of clones, approximately 95% of which are singletons. These data originate in a study of shared clonotypes between healthy human individuals. Study outcomes and limitations: Rarefaction indicated that sorted-subset sequencing remained incomplete although depth was large.

The chain employs TRBV6-6 and TRBJ1-3, with a tentative D call TRBD1 (5 bases). The sequence was obtained from a man aged 18 to 29 in good health. Some clones in this sample may be carry-over from other donors' samples. The sample was naive CD4+ T cells from PBMCs. Subset specified: CD45RA+ positively selected. CDR3 nucleotide sequence: TGTGCCAGCAGTTATAGGTGGGACCTCTCTGGAAACACCATATATTTT. This gives the protein CASSYRWDLSGNTIYF.